This T cell receptor beta chain was sequenced for a study of T cell repertoires in cytomegalovirus infection. Study context: An indication of both CMV infection and matching HLA type came from public TCR beta signatures. Overall study findings and caveats: What dominated the ex vivo response were HLA-C-restricted CMV-specific TCR beta clonotypes.

TCRdb reprocessed the reads via MiXCR and lists one record per CDR3 protein. The data show about 60,000 distinct CDR3 sequences, with around a fifth seen just once and 55% to 65% held by the top ten. This clonotype came up a few times. Its cognate antigen is unknown. The receptor was isolated from a human donor in good health (CMV status not recorded). Some clones in this sample may be carry-over from other donors' samples. The source was CD8+ T cells from cultured PBMCs, collected from culture after CMV antigen stimulation.

Written as DNA, the CDR3 is TGTGCCAGCAGCCCTATATCAGATACGCAGTATTTT. This codes for CASSPISDTQYF. The chain couples TRBV5-5 to TRBJ2-3, with D hard to call. Looked up from germline, CDR1 is SGHKS and CDR2 is YYEKEE (reference sequence). Trimming cost V 4 bases and J 4 bases, with 7 bases left between them. The CDR3 length is 12 residues.